The rows below give T cell receptor beta chains drawn from one sample of a study of T cell responses to AZD1222 COVID-19 vaccine. Assay used: immunoSEQ multiplex PCR; TCRdb lists only in-frame clones, some missing. This sample yields approximately 150,000 clones, of which about 90% are seen a single time; 4.4% belongs to the top ten. The sequences come from peripheral blood, collected on day 0 of MenACWY control vaccination. The receptors shown here come from an adult in good health. Each CDR3 is given with its conserved first and last residue. Fields, in order: V gene, D gene, J gene, clone size, CDR3 protein, CDR3 DNA. A D gene is named only where the DNA matches it firmly. Expanded clones get a size class; other rows say once, few or many, or leave the size out.

V: TRBV27; D: .; J: TRBJ2-5; size: .; CDR3: CASSPRASPVPETQYF; DNA: TGTGCCAGCAGCCCACGCGCCTCTCCCGTCCCAGAGACCCAGTACTTC
V: TRBV18; D: TRBD2; J: TRBJ2-7; size: .; CDR3: CASSPTSGRAYEQYF; DNA: TGTGCCAGCTCACCAACTAGCGGGAGGGCCTACGAGCAGTACTTC
V: TRBV5-1; D: .; J: TRBJ1-1; size: .; CDR3: CASSPLGKRDTEAFF; DNA: TGCGCCAGCAGCCCGTTAGGGAAGAGAGACACTGAAGCTTTCTTT
V: TRBV7-6; D: .; J: TRBJ2-7; size: .; CDR3: CASSLGALAGFEQYF; DNA: TGTGCCAGCAGCTTAGGGGCGCTAGCCGGTTTCGAGCAGTACTTC
V: TRBV7-8; D: .; J: TRBJ1-3; size: once; CDR3: CASSLALGSGNTIYF; DNA: TGTGCCAGCAGCTTAGCATTAGGGTCTGGAAACACCATATATTTT
V: TRBV19; D: TRBD1; J: TRBJ1-3; size: .; CDR3: CASSSQGRSGNTIYF; DNA: TGTGCCAGTAGTTCACAGGGGAGGTCTGGAAACACCATATATTTT
V: TRBV3-1/TRBV3-2; D: .; J: TRBJ2-7; size: .; CDR3: CASSQGLARRAYEQYF; DNA: TGTGCCAGCAGCCAAGGCCTAGCGAGAAGGGCCTACGAGCAGTACTTC
V: TRBV6-5; D: .; J: TRBJ2-7; size: .; CDR3: CASRASTQSYEQYF; DNA: TGTGCCAGCCGGGCCTCGACCCAGTCCTACGAGCAGTACTTC
V: TRBV6-2/TRBV6-3; D: TRBD2; J: TRBJ2-1; size: .; CDR3: CASSRRTSGRGSYNEQFF; DNA: TGTGCCAGCAGCCGTAGGACTAGCGGGAGGGGTTCCTACAATGAGCAGTTCTTC
V: TRBV9; D: .; J: TRBJ1-4; size: .; CDR3: CASSGPVSTNEKLFF; DNA: TGTGCCAGCAGCGGACCGGTCTCAACTAATGAAAAACTGTTTTTT
V: TRBV6-5; D: TRBD1; J: TRBJ1-6; size: .; CDR3: CASSHRQGRNSPLHF; DNA: TGTGCCAGCAGTCATAGACAGGGAAGGAATTCACCCCTCCACTTT
V: TRBV5-1; D: .; J: TRBJ1-1; size: .; CDR3: CASSLRGGTEAFF; DNA: TGCGCCAGCAGCTTGCGGGGGGGCACTGAAGCTTTCTTT
V: TRBV19; D: .; J: TRBJ1-5; size: .; CDR3: CASSVTDMTLF; DNA: TGTGCCAGTAGTGTAACGGACATGACCCTTTTT
V: TRBV18; D: TRBD1; J: TRBJ1-2; size: .; CDR3: CASSPTGDYLGYTF; DNA: TGTGCCAGCTCACCGACAGGGGACTACCTCGGCTACACCTTC
V: TRBV6-5; D: TRBD1; J: TRBJ2-1; size: .; CDR3: CASIPTGTRNEQFF; DNA: TGTGCCAGCATCCCGACAGGGACGAGGAATGAGCAGTTCTTC
V: TRBV30; D: .; J: TRBJ1-2; size: .; CDR3: CAWSVDRSDYTF; DNA: TGTGCCTGGAGTGTAGACCGGAGTGACTACACCTTC
V: TRBV6-5; D: TRBD1; J: TRBJ2-1; size: .; CDR3: CASEQGAYNEQFF; DNA: TGTGCCAGCGAACAGGGGGCCTACAATGAGCAGTTCTTC
V: TRBV7-9; D: .; J: TRBJ1-3; size: .; CDR3: CASIQGSGNTIYF; DNA: TGTGCCAGCATCCAGGGTTCTGGAAACACCATATATTTT
V: TRBV30; D: TRBD2; J: TRBJ2-3; size: .; CDR3: CAWNRLAGDDTQYF; DNA: TGTGCCTGGAACCGACTAGCGGGAGATGATACGCAGTATTTT
V: TRBV28; D: TRBD1; J: TRBJ1-4; size: once; CDR3: CASITQGAPTNEKLFF; DNA: TGTGCCAGCATTACACAGGGGGCACCAACTAATGAAAAACTGTTTTTT
V: TRBV12-3/TRBV12-4; D: .; J: TRBJ1-1; size: once; CDR3: CASSFSYTEAFF; DNA: TGTGCCAGCAGTTTTTCCTACACTGAAGCTTTCTTT
V: TRBV19; D: TRBD2; J: TRBJ2-3; size: .; CDR3: CASSDLLAGVADTQYF; DNA: TGTGCCAGTAGTGACCTTCTAGCGGGAGTGGCAGATACGCAGTATTTT
V: TRBV6-1; D: TRBD1; J: TRBJ1-6; size: .; CDR3: CASSEGTGVRNSPLHF; DNA: TGTGCCAGCAGTGAAGGGACAGGGGTTAGGAATTCACCCCTCCACTTT
V: TRBV19; D: .; J: TRBJ2-1; size: once; CDR3: CASSIEETAYNEQFF; DNA: TGTGCCAGTAGTATTGAGGAGACCGCCTACAATGAGCAGTTCTTC
V: TRBV19; D: TRBD1; J: TRBJ2-2; size: .; CDR3: CASSVGQVNTGELFF; DNA: TGTGCCAGTAGTGTCGGACAGGTGAACACCGGGGAGCTGTTTTTT
V: TRBV6-2/TRBV6-3; D: TRBD2; J: TRBJ2-2; size: once; CDR3: CASSYTGGPWTGELFF; DNA: TGTGCCAGCAGTTACACGGGAGGGCCTTGGACCGGGGAGCTGTTTTTT
V: TRBV27; D: TRBD2; J: TRBJ2-7; size: .; CDR3: CASSKAGVNGYEQYF; DNA: TGTGCCAGCAGTAAAGCGGGAGTTAACGGCTACGAGCAGTACTTC
V: TRBV19; D: .; J: TRBJ1-1; size: .; CDR3: CASSRTANTEAFF; DNA: TGTGCCAGTTCCCGGACAGCGAACACTGAAGCTTTCTTT
V: TRBV11-2; D: TRBD1; J: TRBJ1-2; size: once; CDR3: CASSWQTGNYGYTF; DNA: TGTGCCAGCAGCTGGCAGACAGGGAACTATGGCTACACCTTC
V: TRBV3-1/TRBV3-2; D: TRBD2; J: TRBJ2-3; size: .; CDR3: CASSHSGGGGTDTQYF; DNA: TGTGCCAGCAGCCATTCGGGAGGGGGAGGAACAGATACGCAGTATTTT
V: TRBV19; D: TRBD1; J: TRBJ2-7; size: .; CDR3: CASTRGPQTRQYF; DNA: TGTGCCAGTACTAGGGGGCCCCAGACCCGGCAGTACTTC
V: TRBV6-5; D: .; J: TRBJ1-1; size: once; CDR3: CASRDHRTEAFF; DNA: TGTGCCAGCAGGGACCACCGCACTGAAGCTTTCTTT
V: TRBV2; D: TRBD2; J: TRBJ2-5; size: .; CDR3: CASRAGRAETQYF; DNA: TGTGCCAGCAGAGCCGGGAGGGCGGAGACCCAGTACTTC
V: TRBV7-3; D: TRBD2; J: TRBJ2-1; size: .; CDR3: CASSLGLAGGEDEQFF; DNA: TGTGCCAGCAGCTTAGGGCTAGCGGGAGGGGAGGATGAGCAGTTCTTC
V: TRBV11-2; D: .; J: TRBJ2-3; size: .; CDR3: CASSLSGGADTQYF; DNA: TGTGCCAGCAGCTTATCGGGGGGCGCAGATACGCAGTATTTT
V: TRBV7-2; D: .; J: TRBJ1-3; size: .; CDR3: CASSPVTFISGNTIYF; DNA: TGTGCCAGCAGCCCCGTGACCTTTATCTCTGGAAACACCATATATTTT
V: TRBV28; D: .; J: TRBJ1-1; size: .; CDR3: CATLGAGVNTEAFF; DNA: TGTGCCACCCTCGGGGCAGGGGTGAACACTGAAGCTTTCTTT
V: TRBV30; D: .; J: TRBJ2-7; size: .; CDR3: CAWRDLRGEQYF; DNA: TGTGCCTGGCGGGACTTGAGGGGGGAGCAGTACTTC
V: TRBV10-3; D: .; J: TRBJ1-1; size: .; CDR3: CAISLTDSPNTEAFF; DNA: TGTGCCATCAGCTTGACGGATTCGCCGAACACTGAAGCTTTCTTT
V: TRBV5-1; D: .; J: TRBJ1-1; size: .; CDR3: CASSSRGAGITEAFF; DNA: TGCGCCAGCAGCTCGCGGGGGGCAGGGATCACTGAAGCTTTCTTT
V: TRBV7-9; D: .; J: TRBJ2-7; size: .; CDR3: CASSPTAYEQYF; DNA: TGTGCCAGCAGCCCGACAGCCTACGAGCAGTACTTC
V: TRBV5-5; D: .; J: TRBJ1-5; size: .; CDR3: CASSSETNQPQHF; DNA: TGTGCCAGCAGCAGTGAAACAAATCAGCCCCAGCATTTT
V: TRBV7-3; D: TRBD2; J: TRBJ2-3; size: .; CDR3: CASSLGLAGIADTQYF; DNA: TGTGCCAGCAGCTTGGGACTAGCGGGAATCGCAGATACGCAGTATTTT
V: TRBV5-1; D: .; J: TRBJ2-1; size: .; CDR3: CASSQPRESSSYNEQFF; DNA: TGCGCCAGCAGCCAACCAAGGGAGTCGAGCTCCTACAATGAGCAGTTCTTC
V: TRBV3-1/TRBV3-2; D: TRBD1; J: TRBJ1-5; size: .; CDR3: CASSQDRGPYQPQHF; DNA: TGTGCCAGCAGCCAAGACAGGGGGCCCTATCAGCCCCAGCATTTT
V: TRBV11-3; D: .; J: TRBJ2-2; size: .; CDR3: CASSLETDGELFF; DNA: TGTGCCAGCAGCTTAGAAACGGACGGGGAGCTGTTTTTT
V: TRBV7-2; D: TRBD1; J: TRBJ1-6; size: .; CDR3: CASSRTGGSLRSPLHF; DNA: TGTGCCAGCAGTCGTACAGGGGGCTCTCTCCGTTCACCCCTCCACTTT
V: TRBV19; D: TRBD1; J: TRBJ2-2; size: once; CDR3: CASSPRDRDTGELFF; DNA: TGTGCCAGTAGCCCAAGGGACAGGGACACCGGGGAGCTGTTTTTT
V: TRBV19; D: TRBD1; J: TRBJ1-3; size: .; CDR3: CASSDRDRVTGNTIYF; DNA: TGTGCCAGTAGCGACCGGGACAGGGTGACCGGAAACACCATATATTTT
V: TRBV19; D: .; J: TRBJ1-6; size: .; CDR3: CASSTRDGDSPLHF; DNA: TGTGCCAGTAGTACCCGGGACGGGGATTCACCCCTCCACTTT
V: TRBV19; D: .; J: TRBJ2-1; size: few; CDR3: CASSRRSVDNEQFF; DNA: TGTGCCAGTAGCAGGCGGAGTGTCGACAATGAGCAGTTCTTC
V: TRBV28; D: TRBD1; J: TRBJ2-1; size: .; CDR3: CAGPGQGNPRAKNEQFF; DNA: TGTGCCGGGCCGGGACAGGGTAACCCAAGGGCCAAGAATGAGCAGTTCTTC
V: TRBV23-1; D: .; J: TRBJ2-7; size: once; CDR3: CASRFRRRSYEQYF; DNA: TGCGCCAGCCGTTTCAGGAGAAGGTCCTACGAGCAGTACTTC
V: TRBV6-2/TRBV6-3; D: .; J: TRBJ1-4; size: .; CDR3: CASSPTGPRTTNEKLFF; DNA: TGTGCCAGCAGCCCTACAGGTCCCCGGACAACTAATGAAAAACTGTTTTTT
V: TRBV3-1/TRBV3-2; D: TRBD1; J: TRBJ1-1; size: .; CDR3: CASSLTGVNTEAFF; DNA: TGTGCCAGCAGCCTAACAGGGGTGAACACTGAAGCTTTCTTT
V: TRBV30; D: TRBD2; J: TRBJ2-1; size: .; CDR3: CAWEFGTSGRAVSEQFF; DNA: TGTGCCTGGGAGTTCGGGACTAGCGGGAGGGCCGTGTCTGAGCAGTTCTTC
V: TRBV12-3/TRBV12-4; D: .; J: TRBJ1-2; size: once; CDR3: CASSLSGAGYTF; DNA: TGTGCCAGCAGTTTAAGCGGGGCCGGCTACACCTTC